The TCR beta chain under discussion was sequenced for a study of neurological immune-mediated disorders. Study-wide context: Among about 34 multiple sclerosis patients, about 31 were relapsing-remitting and 3 were secondary progressive.

V was shortened by 6 bases and J by 0 bases, with 15 bases between the two germline ends. The germline gives CDR1 SGHTA, CDR2 FQGNSA. The CDR3 has 15 residues. TCRdb processed the 5' RACE reads anew with MiXCR; each CDR3 protein has one entry. The sample has tens of thousands of distinct CDR3 sequences, 2% to 3% seen once. Study-wide results and caveats: Multiple sclerosis was found to have the least TCR clonal expansion, below healthy controls, and HTLV-1-associated myelopathy the most.

By frequency in the sample, this clonotype is medium-sized. Its antigen is still unknown. The receptor was isolated from a woman in her twenties or thirties with multiple sclerosis. The J gene is TRBJ2-7, the V gene TRBV7-2; D perhaps matches TRBD2 (6 bases). Sequenced: PBMCs. The CDR3 DNA reads TGTGCCAGCAGTTTTAGGAGGGACGGCTCCTACGAGCAGTACTTC. It codes for CASSFRRDGSYEQYF. The whole variable domain, filled in from reference TRBV7-2 and TRBJ2-7, reads GAGVSQSPSNKVTEKGKDVELRCDPISGHTALYWYRQSLGQGLEFLIYFQGNSAPDKSGLPSDRFSAERTGGSVSTLTIQRTQQEDSAVYLCASSFRRDGSYEQYFGPGTRLTVT.